This TCR beta chain originates from a study of shared clonotypes between healthy human individuals. Whole-study results and caveats: Among the subsets, naive ones generally showed larger estimated richness than memory ones.

In the source study's methods: Junction-only sequences produced by ImmunoSEQ had no quality scores, so filtering differed. TCRdb's table, derived via immunoSEQ multiplex PCR, lists solely in-frame clones and lacks some. For V, J and clone size, that table is used; D and trimming come from the DNA. Of 950,000 to 1,100,000 clones in the sample, 78% were seen once. About this clone itself: What it binds is not known.

Material for sequencing was memory CD4+ T cells from PBMCs. Documented subset: CD45RA-negative fraction. The receptor's source is a man aged 18 to 30 in good health. Some clones in this sample may be carry-over from other donors' samples.

The CDR3: CASSRSIPGLANNEQFF. For the CDR3, the DNA is TGTGCCAGCAGCCGTTCCATACCGGGACTAGCAAACAATGAGCAGTTCTTC. The chain carries TRBV7-9 and TRBJ2-1, with 9 bases lining up with TRBD2. Germline CDR1 SEHNR, CDR2 FQNEAQ (reference sequence). The junction had 13 bases not matched to a gene; V was cut back by 5 bases and J by 5 bases. The CDR3 has 17 residues.